The 27 T cell receptor beta chains in this list originate from one sample, sequenced in a study of OX40 agonist ivuxolimab in advanced cancers. Generated by immunoSEQ multiplex PCR, the TCRdb table keeps only in-frame clones and is missing some. The sample has roughly 61,000 clones, 75% to 90% seen once. The sample in question was CD4+ or CD8+ T cells sorted from blood, obtained in a trial of the OX40 agonist ivuxolimab. These receptors originate from an adult with an advanced solid tumor such as melanoma, head and neck, liver or kidney cancer.

This chain connects TRBV30 to TRBJ2-5; D is undetermined. This CDR3 contains 12 residues. Germline V gene sequence: CDR1 GTSNPN, CDR2 SVGIG (reference sequence). V dropped 0 bases and J dropped 5 bases, with 7 bases sitting between them. The CDR3 region is CAWSVLLETQYF. Written as DNA, the CDR3 is TGTGCCTGGAGTGTACTTCTGGAGACCCAGTACTTC.

J is TRBJ1-3 and V is TRBV27; 10 bases agree with TRBD1. This CDR3 contains 18 residues. Germline CDR1 reads MNHEY; CDR2 reads SMNVEV (reference sequence). V was clipped by 3 bases and J by 4 bases; unmatched bases: 12. The CDR3 DNA reads TGTGCCAGCAGTTTTAGAATGACAGGGGGCTTCCCAGGAAACACCATATATTTT. Its translation is CASSFRMTGGFPGNTIYF.

The chain links TRBV28 to TRBJ2-3, with 11 bases identical to TRBD2. The germline CDR1 and CDR2 sequences are MDHEN and SYDVKM. After removal of 10 bases from V and 4 bases from J, the junction contained 4 bases not matched to a gene. CDR3 size: 13 residues. Here the CDR3 DNA reads TGTGCCACAACTAGCGGGAGCGCAGATACGCAGTATTTT. It translates to CATTSGSADTQYF.

V is TRBV7-2 and J is TRBJ2-5; the D gene is possibly TRBD1 (6 bases). Germline V gene data show CDR1 as SGHTA and CDR2 as FQGNSA. The CDR3 has 13 amino acids. V lost 4 bases to trimming and J lost 5 bases, with 11 bases between them. CDR3 protein: CASSYRVSETQYF. In nucleotides, the CDR3 is TGTGCCAGCAGCTACAGGGTTTCGGAGACCCAGTACTTC.

The genes are TRBV5-6 and TRBJ2-7, with D possibly TRBD1 on 6 matching bases. V lost 2 bases to trimming and J lost 1 base, with 13 bases between them. The length of the CDR3 is 15 residues. Looked up from germline, CDR1 is SGHDT and CDR2 is YYEEEE. In DNA form, the CDR3 reads TGTGCCAGCAGCTTACAGGGTCTTTCTTCCTACGAGCAGTACTTC. Amino acids: CASSLQGLSSYEQYF.

This clone was recorded only once. J is TRBJ2-7 and V is TRBV30; a possible D gene is TRBD2 (5 bases). The CDR3 has 14 amino acids. Trimming removed 3 bases at V and 5 bases at J, with 17 bases between. The germline CDR1 and CDR2 sequences are GTSNPN and SVGIG (reference sequence). The CDR3 loop is CAWRRAAGANEQYF. For the CDR3, the DNA is TGTGCCTGGAGGCGGGCAGCTGGAGCTAACGAGCAGTACTTC.

This clone was counted once. CDR3 nucleotides: TGTGCCAGCAGTGGGCAGTCCTACACTGAAGCTTTCTTT. This gives the protein CASSGQSYTEAFF. This chain connects TRBV6-6 to TRBJ1-1; D is undetermined. V lost 5 bases and J lost 3, with 10 bases in between. Germline values: CDR1 MNHNY, CDR2 SVGAGI (reference sequence). The CDR3 has 13 amino acids.

The CDR3 DNA is TGTGCCAGCGGTGTTCGGTTATTAGGAGATGAAGCTTTCTTT. It codes for CASGVRLLGDEAFF. This chain uses TRBV28 with TRBJ1-1; D is uncertain. The CDR3 has 14 residues. Germline V gene data show CDR1 as MDHEN and CDR2 as SYDVKM. Trimming left V 8 bases short and J 7 bases short, with 20 bases between.

This chain uses TRBV5-4 with TRBJ2-1; D may be TRBD1 (5 bases). CDR1 and CDR2 (germline): SGHNT, YYREEE (reference sequence). The CDR3 covers 15 residues. V was cut by 0 bases and J by 0 bases, with 7 bases left in between. CDR3 bases: TGTGCCAGCAGCTTGGGACAGAGCTCCTACAATGAGCAGTTCTTC. It codes for CASSLGQSSYNEQFF.

This chain links TRBV4-3 with TRBJ2-1, with 8 bases matching TRBD2. Germline assignment: CDR1 LGHNA and CDR2 YSLEER. V was clipped by 0 bases and J by 7 bases; unmatched bases: 8. CDR3 length: 16 residues. CDR3 in DNA: TGCGCCAGCAGCCAAGAGGGCAGCGGGAGAGTGAATGAGCAGTTCTTC. Translating gives CASSQEGSGRVNEQFF.

This chain uses TRBV30 with TRBJ1-1; D unresolved. The ends were cut back, 3 bases at V and 0 bases at J, with 8 bases in the middle. Germline V CDR1 and CDR2: GTSNPN, SVGIG (reference sequence). The CDR3 totals 13 residues. Here the CDR3 DNA reads TGTGCCTGGAGGGACGGGATGAACACTGAAGCTTTCTTT. This encodes CAWRDGMNTEAFF.

This clone is a singleton in its sample. This rearrangement joins TRBV4-2 to TRBJ1-1; tentatively, D is TRBD1 (6 bases). Germline-derived CDR1 and CDR2 are LGHNA and YNFKEQ. The CDR3 is made up of 13 amino acids. V was shortened by 4 bases and J by 7 bases, with 13 bases between the two germline ends. The chain's CDR3 is CASSPRGGLEAFF. CDR3 nucleotide sequence: TGTGCCAGCAGCCCCCGTGGGGGGCTTGAAGCTTTCTTT.

CDR3 DNA: TGTGCCAGCAGCGAACCGGGACGGGGCACAGATACGCAGTATTTT. Its protein is CASSEPGRGTDTQYF. This rearrangement joins TRBV28 to TRBJ2-3; TRBD1 or TRBD2 may be the D gene (5 bases each). The germline CDR1 and CDR2 sequences are MDHEN and SYDVKM. Trimming removed 6 bases at V and 1 base at J, with 14 bases between. This CDR3 comprises 15 residues.

V and J are TRBV9 and TRBJ2-1, with a possible D match to TRBD2 (6 bases). The CDR3 covers 14 residues. Trimming shortened V by 4 bases and J by 9 bases, and 17 bases separated the two germline ends. Germline V gives CDR1 SGDLS, CDR2 YYNGEE. CDR3 loop: CASSTHLEGSEQFF. As DNA, the CDR3 is TGTGCCAGCAGCACACATTTGGAGGGAAGTGAGCAGTTCTTC.

The rearrangement joins TRBV6-6 to TRBJ1-3; D gene ambiguous. CDR3 length equals 12 residues. V dropped 7 bases and J dropped 0 bases, with 4 bases sitting between them. CDR1 is MNHNY, CDR2 SVGAGI, per germline (reference sequence). The CDR3 DNA is TGTGCCAGCACGAGCTCTGGAAACACCATATATTTT. Translated: CASTSSGNTIYF.

The rearrangement links TRBV6-1 to TRBJ1-3; tentative D call: TRBD1 (5 bases). V was clipped by 4 bases and J by 8 bases, with 27 bases between them. Looked up from germline, CDR1 is MNHNS and CDR2 is SASEGT. This CDR3 is built from 18 residues. The CDR3 DNA is TGTGCCAGCAGTGGATTAAGGTCCGGGACCGTCCGGTCCTACACCATATATTTT. Translating it yields CASSGLRSGTVRSYTIYF.

The V call is TRBV30, the J call TRBJ1-5; weak D call: TRBD1 (6 bases). This CDR3 contains 15 residues. V lost 7 bases and J lost 0, with 16 bases in between. Per germline, CDR1 GTSNPN and CDR2 SVGIG (reference sequence). CDR3 sequence (DNA): TGTGCCTTTCCACCAGACAGGATTAGCAATCAGCCCCAGCATTTT. Protein: CAFPPDRISNQPQHF.

This clone has just one count. V is TRBV5-4 and J is TRBJ1-1; a possible D gene is TRBD1 (5 bases). This CDR3 contains 15 residues. Trimming stripped 0 bases from V and 4 bases from J, with 13 bases between. Germline V gene data show CDR1 as SGHNT and CDR2 as YYREEE (reference sequence). CDR3 DNA sequence: TGTGCCAGCAGCTTGGTAGGGGCCGGGAGCACTGAAGCTTTCTTT. Amino acid sequence: CASSLVGAGSTEAFF.

The chain uses TRBV30 and TRBJ2-5; the D is unclear. The germline V gene encodes CDR1 GTSNPN and CDR2 SVGIG (reference sequence). The CDR3 is made up of 15 amino acids. Trimming took 5 bases from V and 7 from J, leaving 23 bases between them. CDR3 DNA: TGTGCCTGGGCTCTTCCGGGTGGGCTGGGAAGGACCCAGTACTTC. Translation: CAWALPGGLGRTQYF.

This clone has only one observation. The V and J genes are TRBV11-1 and TRBJ2-7; D is perhaps TRBD1 (5 bases). Germline CDR1 reads SGHAT; CDR2 reads FQDESV (reference sequence). The CDR3 is made up of 14 amino acids. Trimming took 2 bases from V and 2 from J, leaving 10 bases between them. In nucleotides, the CDR3 is TGTGCCAGCAGCTTAAATGGGGCAGCCTACGAGCAGTACTTC. Translation gives CASSLNGAAYEQYF.

The chain links TRBV28 to TRBJ1-2; D is undetermined. V dropped 3 bases and J dropped 3 bases, with 5 bases sitting between them. Germline V lookup: CDR1 MDHEN, CDR2 SYDVKM. The CDR3 has 12 residues. The CDR3 region is CASSFRDYGYTF. The CDR3 DNA reads TGTGCCAGCAGTTTCCGAGACTATGGCTACACCTTC.

This clone appeared once. V usage is TRBV30 and J usage is TRBJ1-1; D is unclear. Germline V CDR1 and CDR2: GTSNPN, SVGIG (reference sequence). The CDR3 loop spans 11 amino acids. V gave up 3 bases and J gave up 9 bases, with 11 bases separating them. CDR3: CAWRTADKAFF. In DNA, the CDR3 is TGTGCCTGGAGAACCGCCGATAAAGCTTTCTTT.

V is TRBV2 and J is TRBJ2-1, with a possible D match to TRBD2 (5 bases). Germline V gene lookup returns CDR1 SNHLY and CDR2 FYNNEI. With 1 base removed from V and 4 bases from J, the gap between germline ends came to 14 bases. The CDR3 contains 16 residues. Written as DNA, the CDR3 is TGTGCCAGCAGTGAAGGAATAGCGAGAAGATACAATGAGCAGTTCTTC. Its protein is CASSEGIARRYNEQFF.

The chain combines TRBV9 with TRBJ1-4, with 7 bases aligning to TRBD1. The CDR3 covers 15 residues. The germline V gene encodes CDR1 SGDLS and CDR2 YYNGEE. The junction had 8 bases not matched to a gene; V was cut back by 3 bases and J by 6 bases. The CDR3 bases are TGTGCCAGCAGCGGGGGGGACAGTGTTCATGAAAAACTGTTTTTT. Residues: CASSGGDSVHEKLFF.

This clone was found a few times. In DNA form, the CDR3 reads TGTGCCAGTAGCCCTCTGAGGAGAGGAGATACGCAGTATTTT. This codes for CASSPLRRGDTQYF. The rearrangement uses TRBV19 and TRBJ2-3; unclear D gene. The V gene lost 6 bases and the J gene lost 5 bases, with 15 bases spanning the gap. The germline CDR1 and CDR2 sequences are LNHDA and SQIVND (reference sequence). The length of the CDR3 is 14 residues. Based on the CDR3 plus reference TRBV19 and TRBJ2-3, the full variable domain is DGGITQSPKYLFRKEGQNVTLSCEQNLNHDAMYWYRQDPGQGLRLIYYSQIVNDFQKGDIAEGYSVSREKKESFPLTVTSAQKNPTAFYLCASSPLRRGDTQYFGPGTRLTVL.

CDR3 region: CASTRGQGWIEPQHF. Written as DNA, the CDR3 is TGTGCCAGCACTCGGGGACAGGGATGGATTGAGCCCCAGCATTTT. This sequence joins TRBV28 and TRBJ1-5; 9 bases map to TRBD1. Germline-derived CDR1 and CDR2 are MDHEN and SYDVKM. Germline trimming cut 7 bases from V and 8 bases from J; bases unmatched to any gene: 12. This CDR3 comprises 15 residues.

The rearrangement links TRBV6-6 to TRBJ2-7; maybe TRBD1 (5 bases). Trimming took off 0 bases at V and 5 bases at J, with 14 bases between the two ends. The CDR3 is made up of 15 amino acids. From germline, CDR1 is MNHNY and CDR2 SVGAGI (reference sequence). CDR3 nucleotide sequence: TGTGCCAGCAGTTACTCGAGTCAGGGCCAGAACGAGCAGTACTTC. Amino acid sequence: CASSYSSQGQNEQYF.